The 15 T cell receptor beta chains given below trace back to one sample, sequenced in a study of T-cell memory formation after mild COVID-19. TCRdb passed the 5' RACE reads through MiXCR, listing each CDR3 protein once. The repertoire consists of more than 450,000 distinct CDR3 sequences, with roughly 17% occurring once and the leading ten covering about 11%. Sequencing was performed on PBMCs or a T cell subset sorted from them (not recorded which). The receptors stem from an adult woman who had mild COVID-19 (a few samples of this study predate the infection). Cell type and time point are not known.

The V call is TRBV7-3, the J call TRBJ2-3; D unresolved. This CDR3 region has 16 residues. The germline V gene has CDR1 SGHTA and CDR2 FQGTGA. Trimming left V 4 bases short and J 4 bases short, with 18 bases between. CDR3: CASSSQDLSYPDTQYF. The CDR3 DNA follows: TGTGCCAGCAGCTCCCAGGACCTGTCGTATCCAGATACGCAGTATTTT.

The V gene is TRBV10-3, the J gene TRBJ2-2; 8 nucleotides line up with TRBD1. The CDR3 length is 15 residues. Germline CDR1 ENHRY, CDR2 SYGVKD. Trimming removed 7 bases from V and 4 bases from J; junction bases left unmatched: 8. DNA of the CDR3: TGTGCCATCAACGCCGGGACAGGTAGCACCGGGGAGCTGTTTTTT. This translates into CAINAGTGSTGELFF.

This clonotype came up a few times. The V call is TRBV2, the J call TRBJ2-3; D gene unclear. CDR1 and CDR2 from the germline V gene are SNHLY and FYNNEI. The CDR3 is 10 residues long. Trimming removed 10 bases from V and 5 bases from J, with 7 bases in between. The CDR3 region has the DNA TGTGCCACGTTAGAAGATACGCAGTATTTT. This encodes CATLEDTQYF.

This clonotype occurred a few times. The gene calls are TRBV4-1 and TRBJ2-2, with 7 bases lining up with TRBD1. After removal of 5 bases from V and 7 bases from J, the junction contained 16 bases not matched to a gene. CDR1 and CDR2 (germline): MGHRA, YSYEKL. This CDR3 is 17 amino acids long. DNA of the CDR3: TGCGCCAGCAGCTACCGCGCCGGACAGGTTTATAACGGGGAGCTGTTTTTT. Its translation: CASSYRAGQVYNGELFF.

This chain links TRBV7-9 with TRBJ1-5; tentatively, D is TRBD1 (5 bases). This CDR3 is 14 amino acids long. Germline loops: CDR1 SEHNR, CDR2 FQNEAQ (reference sequence). Trimming shortened V by 4 bases and J by 1 base, and 8 bases separated the two germline ends. The CDR3 bases are TGTGCCAGCAGCTACGGGACGAGCAATCAGCCCCAGCATTTT. Amino acids: CASSYGTSNQPQHF.

This clonotype has more than one count but fewer than ten. This sequence joins TRBV3-1 and TRBJ1-5; tentatively, D is TRBD1 (5 bases). Germline values: CDR1 LGHDT, CDR2 YNNKEL (reference sequence). The CDR3 has 14 amino acids. Trimming cost V 3 bases and J 7 bases, with 13 bases left between them. DNA of the CDR3: TGTGCCAGCAGCCAGTATCAGGGAGACCAGCCCCAGCATTTT. Amino acids: CASSQYQGDQPQHF.

The table lists this clonotype with many counts. The CDR3 nucleotides read TGTGCCAGCAGTCACGTACTAGCGGGAGTTAACCACGAGCAGTACTTC. Its protein is CASSHVLAGVNHEQYF. The chain uses TRBV3-1 and TRBJ2-7; TRBD2 agrees at 11 bases. CDR3 length: 16 residues. Germline values: CDR1 LGHDT, CDR2 YNNKEL (reference sequence). Trimming removed 6 bases from V and 5 bases from J; junction bases left unmatched: 12.

The table lists this clonotype with a few counts. The rearrangement joins TRBV24-1 to TRBJ2-1, with 11 bases matching TRBD2. The germline CDR1 and CDR2 sequences are KGHDR and SFDVKD. Germline trimming cut 4 bases from V and 5 bases from J; bases unmatched to any gene: 3. The CDR3 has 15 amino acids. The DNA of the CDR3 is TGTGCCACCAGTGAATGGACTAGCGGGCACAATGAGCAGTTCTTC. Amino acid sequence: CATSEWTSGHNEQFF.

This rearrangement joins TRBV7-8 to TRBJ1-1; D not certain. The CDR3 contains 15 residues. Germline CDR1 SGHVS, CDR2 FQNEAQ. V dropped 1 base and J dropped 1 base, with 10 bases sitting between them. CDR3 in DNA: TGTGCCAGCAGCTTAGTCGCCACTTCGAACACTGAAGCTTTCTTT. It specifies CASSLVATSNTEAFF.

This clonotype was observed a few times. The chain uses TRBV6-5 and TRBJ2-5; perhaps TRBD2 as D (5 bases). Trimming pared 2 bases from V and 2 bases from J, leaving 12 bases between. Per the germline V gene, CDR1 is MNHEY and CDR2 is SVGAGI. The CDR3 has 15 residues. CDR3 DNA sequence: TGTGCCAGCAGTTACGGAGGACTCCGACAAGAGACCCAGTACTTC. Translation gives CASSYGGLRQETQYF.

This clonotype was recorded a few times. This chain uses TRBV7-9 with TRBJ2-7; TRBD2 aligns across 8 bases. CDR3 length equals 15 residues. V shed 4 bases and J 5 bases; nucleotides not matched to a gene: 10. Germline CDR1 SEHNR, CDR2 FQNEAQ (reference sequence). The CDR3 region has the DNA TGTGCCAGCAGCTCCGCCGGACTAGCTAATAACGAGCAGTACTTC. Translated, it gives CASSSAGLANNEQYF. Filled out from reference TRBV7-9 and TRBJ2-7, the complete variable domain reads DTGVSQNPRHKITKRGQNVTFRCDPISEHNRLYWYRQTLGQGPEFLTYFQNEAQLEKSRLLSDRFSAERPKGSFSTLEIQRTEQGDSAMYLCASSSAGLANNEQYFGPGTRLTVT.

This chain joins TRBV5-1 and TRBJ1-2; 8 nucleotides align to TRBD1. V shed 2 bases and J 3 bases; nucleotides not matched to a gene: 9. This CDR3 spans 16 amino acids. The germline V gene has CDR1 SGHRS and CDR2 YFSETQ. CDR3 loop: CASSFLSGGADYGYTF. CDR3 nucleotide sequence: TGCGCCAGCAGCTTTCTCTCAGGGGGCGCTGACTATGGCTACACCTTC.

The rearrangement links TRBV9 to TRBJ2-3, with TRBD2 matching over 9 bases. With V trimmed by 8 bases and J by 2 bases, 12 bases remained unmatched. CDR1 is SGDLS and CDR2 is YYNGEE in the germline V gene. This CDR3 contains 16 residues. The CDR3 sequence is CASALLTSGPTDTQYF. For the CDR3, the DNA is TGTGCCAGTGCCCTCCTGACTAGCGGACCCACAGATACGCAGTATTTT. Complete variable domain (other parts from reference TRBV9 and TRBJ2-3): DSGVTQTPKHLITATGQRVTLRCSPRSGDLSVYWYQQSLDQGLQFLIQYYNGEERAKGNILERFSAQQFPDLHSELNLSSLELGDSALYFCASALLTSGPTDTQYFGPGTRLTVL.

This clonotype showed up just a few times. This rearrangement joins TRBV29-1 to TRBJ1-2; 7 bases line up with TRBD1. The trim removed 1 base at V and 8 bases at J, leaving 16 bases unmatched. The CDR3 loop spans 16 amino acids. Germline V gene data show CDR1 as SQVTM and CDR2 as ANQGSEA. This CDR3 is CSVEVYSIGTVGGYTF. The CDR3 DNA reads TGCAGCGTTGAAGTTTACTCCATTGGGACAGTGGGCGGCTACACCTTC.

V gene TRBV5-1 combines with J gene TRBJ1-2, with D maybe TRBD1 (5 bases). Germline assignment: CDR1 SGHRS and CDR2 YFSETQ. The CDR3 spans 15 residues. V lost 0 bases and J 8 bases, leaving 17 bases between the germline ends. The CDR3 spells CASSLGGAEIFGYTF. The CDR3 nucleotides are TGCGCCAGCAGCTTGGGAGGGGCCGAGATCTTCGGCTACACCTTC.